Sequencing of this T cell receptor (beta chain) was carried out in a study of blood T cell repertoires in COVID-19 (dated by TCRdb to 2018 to 2021). For context, the study as a whole: The collaborator samples originated in the United States, Italy and Spain and spanned the acute and convalescent phases of COVID-19. The material from the prospective study consisted of cDNA or gDNA derived from T cells, B-cell-depleted T cells, or PBMCs. Subjects who had been exposed to COVID-19, were actively infected with it, or had recovered from it provided the deeply sampled blood TCRbeta repertoires that made up the dataset. The repertoires were released in a freely available public database intended as a resource for research on the immune response to SARS-CoV-2. Samples came from the ongoing ImmuneRACE study (first 160 participants) plus 1,254 subjects from 6 global collaborators. Nearly every sample came with metadata listing a de-identified subject ID, COVID-19 status, age in years and sex. Where available, HLA class I and class II types were taken from metadata supplied by the sample provider and were not determined by assay-based typing.

TCRbeta CDR3 regions were amplified from genomic DNA using the immunoSEQ Assay, a bias-controlled multiplex PCR. From the authors' description of their analysis: The number of nucleated cells in each sample was estimated from the amplification of reference gene primers within the assay. To quantify the absolute abundance of each unique TCRbeta CDR3 rearrangement, sequence reads were collapsed and filtered. For each sample, productive Simpson clonality was calculated as the square root of Simpson's diversity index over productive rearrangements. Sourced from immuneACCESS, this table was stored by TCRdb with only in-frame sequences that have V and J called. A share of the clones is absent; for the studies checked, an unresolved V gene accounts for under half, and the remainder has no known explanation. D and trimming were read from the DNA, whereas the V and J calls and clone size are those reported in that table. The sample records roughly 120,000 clones, approximately 87% of which are singletons. The ten largest clones add up to roughly 20% of the sample.

Points the paper makes about the study in general: The quantity of clinical and demographic metadata differed by source and by participant and was supplied without curation.

Whole blood was collected in K2EDTA tubes by collaborating institutions according to the institutions' own protocols. Collaborator samples were shipped for TCRbeta analysis as frozen whole blood, isolated PBMCs, or DNA extracted from either sample type. Trimming takes 3 bases from V and 8 bases from J, and the germline ends sit 19 bases apart. From the cysteine through the phenylalanine, the CDR3 covers 15 amino acids. Only the CDR3 DNA is retained, 45 bases long and in frame from the first base. In the germline V gene, CDR1 corresponds to KGHSH and CDR2 to LQKENI. This clone was counted once. Its antigen remains unidentified. Base qualities were left out, and no much larger clone turns up one base away.

The sample comprised peripheral blood. This TCR derives from a woman in her sixties with acute or convalescent COVID-19. The chain uses TRBV18 and TRBJ1-2, with the D gene uncertain. The nucleotides are TGTGCCAGCTCACCCACGAAGGAAAGAACGGGAGGCTACACCTTC. It translates to CASSPTKERTGGYTF. The CDR3 plus the reference TRBV18 and TRBJ1-2 genes for the other parts give the full variable domain: NAGVMQNPRHLVRRRGQEARLRCSPMKGHSHVYWYRQLPEEGLKFMVYLQKENIIDESGMPKERFSAEFPKEGPSILRIQQVVRGDSAAYFCASSPTKERTGGYTFGSGTRLTVV.